Below are 29 T cell receptor beta chains sequenced from a single sample in a study of blood T cells in healthy people across ages. Primed by a sample-barcoded 5' primer and a J-beta primer mix, a second PCR proceeded for roughly 7 to 11 cycles. In TCRdb, the 5' RACE reads were re-called with MiXCR into one record per CDR3 protein. This table has hundreds of thousands of distinct CDR3 sequences, around 25% appearing once. These data are also associated with another study on T cells of mothers and their children.

Sequencing used blood. The receptors stem from a boy between 10 and 17 years old in good health.

The CDR3 bases are TGCAGTGCTAGAGAGGGACTAGCGGGAGGGAGAGGGGAGACCCAGTACTTC. It translates to CSAREGLAGGRGETQYF. The chain employs TRBV20-1 and TRBJ2-5; 16 bases are a match to TRBD2. The germline gives CDR1 DFQATT, CDR2 SNEGSKA (reference sequence). CDR3 size: 17 residues. V shed 0 bases, J shed 5 bases, and the junction held 6 bases outside the gene matches.

This chain links TRBV7-8 with TRBJ1-5; a possible D gene is TRBD1 (5 bases). Germline V gene data show CDR1 as SGHVS and CDR2 as FQNEAQ. The CDR3 is made up of 14 amino acids. V gave up 1 base and J gave up 6 bases, with 10 bases separating them. CDR3 nucleotide sequence: TGTGCCAGCAGCTTAGTGGGGGGTGTTCAGCCCCAGCATTTT. Amino acid sequence: CASSLVGGVQPQHF.

The V gene is TRBV7-6, the J gene TRBJ2-1; perhaps TRBD2 as D (5 bases). Trimming removed 5 bases from V and 5 bases from J, with 16 bases in between. In germline, CDR1 is SGHVS, CDR2 FNYEAQ. The length of the CDR3 is 15 residues. The CDR3 bases are TGTGCCAGCAGCCGCGTGGCGGGCGCAAACAATGAGCAGTTCTTC. Protein: CASSRVAGANNEQFF. Looking up the rest from reference TRBV7-6 and TRBJ2-1 gives the full variable domain: GAGVSQSPRYKVTKRGQDVALRCDPISGHVSLYWYRQALGQGPEFLTYFNYEAQQDKSGLPNDRFSAERPEGSISTLTIQRTEQRDSAMYRCASSRVAGANNEQFFGPGTRLTVL.

There are a few counts of this clonotype. V usage is TRBV10-3 and J usage is TRBJ2-3; 12 bases are shared with TRBD2. Germline values: CDR1 ENHRY, CDR2 SYGVKD. The length of the CDR3 is 17 residues. Trimming at V came to 6 bases and at J to 3 bases, leaving 10 bases not matched to a gene. The chain's CDR3 is CAISPGTTSGRTDTQYF. The CDR3 nucleotides are TGTGCCATCAGCCCCGGGACGACTAGCGGGAGAACAGATACGCAGTATTTT.

V is TRBV7-2 and J is TRBJ2-5, with 7 bases aligning to TRBD1. CDR3 length: 14 amino acids. V gave up 3 bases and J gave up 5 bases; unmatched junction bases: 6. Germline CDR1 SGHTA, CDR2 FQGNSA. CDR3 nucleotide sequence: TGTGCCAGCAGCTTTTCACAGGGGTGGGAGACCCAGTACTTC. Encoded protein: CASSFSQGWETQYF.

The rearrangement links TRBV9 to TRBJ1-4; TRBD1 matches at 9 bases. Germline trimming cut 3 bases from V and 7 bases from J; bases unmatched to any gene: 4. CDR3 length equals 14 residues. Germline V gene sequence: CDR1 SGDLS, CDR2 YYNGEE. CDR3 in amino acids: CASSARTGVEKLFF. In nucleotides, the CDR3 is TGTGCCAGCAGCGCGCGGACAGGGGTTGAAAAACTGTTTTTT. Full variable domain (rest looked up from reference TRBV9 and TRBJ1-4): DSGVTQTPKHLITATGQRVTLRCSPRSGDLSVYWYQQSLDQGLQFLIQYYNGEERAKGNILERFSAQQFPDLHSELNLSSLELGDSALYFCASSARTGVEKLFFGSGTQLSVL.

The chain joins TRBV18 to TRBJ2-5; D perhaps matches TRBD2 (5 bases). CDR3 length equals 15 residues. V lost 0 bases and J lost 5, with 13 bases in between. The germline CDR1 and CDR2 sequences are KGHSH and LQKENI. In nucleotides, the CDR3 is TGTGCCAGCTCACCACCCCCTAGCTCCCGGGAGACCCAGTACTTC. It encodes CASSPPPSSRETQYF.

This clonotype was seen many times. The chain joins TRBV11-2 to TRBJ2-5, with 9 bases that match TRBD1. Germline assignment: CDR1 SGHAT and CDR2 FQNNGV. The CDR3 has 14 residues. Germline trimming cut 5 bases from V and 5 bases from J; bases unmatched to any gene: 6. CDR3 in amino acids: CASSPGTGKETQYF. The CDR3 bases are TGTGCCAGCAGCCCCGGGACAGGGAAGGAGACCCAGTACTTC. The full variable domain, its missing parts supplied by reference TRBV11-2 and TRBJ2-5, is EAGVAQSPRYKIIEKRQSVAFWCNPISGHATLYWYQQILGQGPKLLIQFQNNGVVDDSQLPKDRFSAERLKGVDSTLKIQPAKLEDSAVYLCASSPGTGKETQYFGPGTRLLVL.

This clonotype showed up just a few times. The rearrangement uses TRBV4-2 and TRBJ2-5; 10 nucleotides agree with TRBD2. Per the germline V gene, CDR1 is LGHNA and CDR2 is YNFKEQ. The V segment lost 0 bases and the J segment 8 bases; nucleotides outside the gene matches: 15. The CDR3 is 18 residues long. CDR3: CASSQEERGGPGYRTQYF. In DNA, the CDR3 is TGTGCCAGCAGCCAAGAAGAGCGGGGGGGCCCGGGGTATAGAACCCAGTACTTC.

The chain joins TRBV5-1 to TRBJ1-2, with D uncertain. Germline V gene data show CDR1 as SGHRS and CDR2 as YFSETQ. V lost 0 bases to trimming and J lost 8 bases, with 14 bases between them. The CDR3 has 14 residues. CDR3 bases: TGCGCCAGCAGCTTGGAAGTGGGTCTTGGCGGCTACACCTTC. Its translation is CASSLEVGLGGYTF.

The chain recombines TRBV18 with TRBJ2-5, with 12 bases matching TRBD2. V gave up 4 bases and J gave up 0 bases; unmatched junction bases: 0. Germline CDR1 and CDR2: KGHSH and LQKENI. The CDR3 runs 15 residues. CDR3 coding DNA: TGTGCCAGCTCACGACTAGCGGGGGACCAAGAGACCCAGTACTTC. Translation gives CASSRLAGDQETQYF.

The chain uses TRBV10-3 and TRBJ1-6, with TRBD1 matching 11 bases. The CDR3 length is 15 residues. The V segment lost 7 bases and the J segment 8 bases; nucleotides outside the gene matches: 7. Germline values: CDR1 ENHRY, CDR2 SYGVKD. This CDR3 is CAITPGDRGYSPLHF. CDR3 nucleotides: TGTGCCATCACCCCGGGGGACAGGGGGTATTCACCCCTCCACTTT.

V is TRBV29-1 and J is TRBJ1-1; D uncertain. CDR3 size: 10 residues. V was clipped by 6 bases and J by 8 bases, with 10 bases between them. Per germline, CDR1 SQVTM and CDR2 ANQGSEA. CDR3 in amino acids: CSVVSVEAFF. In nucleotides, the CDR3 is TGCAGCGTCGTTTCTGTCGAAGCTTTCTTT.

This chain links TRBV29-1 with TRBJ2-1; D ambiguous. Trimming removed 3 bases at V and 5 bases at J, with 11 bases between. This CDR3 is built from 13 residues. Germline V lookup: CDR1 SQVTM, CDR2 ANQGSEA. The CDR3 region has the DNA TGCAGCGTTGACTCTAGGTGGGACAATGAGCAGTTCTTC. Protein sequence: CSVDSRWDNEQFF.

The rearrangement joins TRBV29-1 to TRBJ1-1; tentative D call: TRBD1 (6 bases). The CDR3 contains 12 residues. Germline V gene lookup returns CDR1 SQVTM and CDR2 ANQGSEA. Trimming removed 6 bases at V and 3 bases at J, with 11 bases between. The CDR3 nucleotides are TGCAGCGTGAAGACAGGCTACACTGAAGCTTTCTTT. Its translation: CSVKTGYTEAFF.

This clonotype was recorded a few times. The chain employs TRBV6-6 and TRBJ2-1; 9 positions match TRBD1. J was trimmed by 4 bases and V by 8 bases; bases with no gene match: 3. From germline, CDR1 is MNHNY and CDR2 SVGAGI (reference sequence). The CDR3 runs to 13 residues. CDR3 bases: TGTGCCAGCGAACAGGGGGCTTACAATGAGCAGTTCTTC. Protein: CASEQGAYNEQFF.

This clonotype showed up just once. The gene calls are TRBV3-1 and TRBJ2-7, with D unclear. Trimming shortened V by 1 base and J by 2 bases, and 12 bases separated the two germline ends. From germline, CDR1 is LGHDT and CDR2 YNNKEL (reference sequence). The CDR3 covers 15 residues. The CDR3: CASSQGTTSPYEQYF. CDR3 nucleotide sequence: TGTGCCAGCAGCCAAGGGACGACCTCTCCCTACGAGCAGTACTTC.

This clonotype showed up just a few times. This chain joins TRBV2 and TRBJ2-1, with 7 positions matching TRBD1. TRBJ2-7 explains the end of the DNA better; the J call may be wrong. The length of the CDR3 is 13 residues. Germline V gene lookup returns CDR1 SNHLY and CDR2 FYNNEI. The CDR3 spells CASRGDRTYEQYF. The CDR3 region has the DNA TGTGCCAGCAGGGGGGACAGAACCTACGAGCAGTACTTC.

This clonotype appeared a few times. This chain joins TRBV28 and TRBJ2-6; TRBD1 matches 7 bases. Germline V gene lookup returns CDR1 MDHEN and CDR2 SYDVKM. The V segment lost 9 bases and the J segment 0 bases; nucleotides outside the gene matches: 8. CDR3 size: 16 residues. In DNA form, the CDR3 reads TGTGCCAGTATGCCAGGGGGATACTCTGGGGCCAACGTCCTGACTTTC. Protein sequence: CASMPGGYSGANVLTF.

This clonotype appeared a few times. The chain couples TRBV11-2 to TRBJ1-1; D unresolved. V lost 4 bases and J 0 bases, leaving 6 bases between the germline ends. Germline V gives CDR1 SGHAT, CDR2 FQNNGV. The CDR3 has 13 amino acids. The CDR3 loop reads CASSSFLNTEAFF. DNA of the CDR3: TGTGCCAGCAGCTCTTTTTTGAACACTGAAGCTTTCTTT.

V usage is TRBV9 and J usage is TRBJ2-3; no clear D gene. Per the germline V gene, CDR1 is SGDLS and CDR2 is YYNGEE. The CDR3 totals 16 residues. V gave up 1 base and J gave up 0 bases, with 12 bases separating them. The CDR3 sequence: CASSVLGGLSTDTQYF. The CDR3 DNA follows: TGTGCCAGCAGCGTACTTGGTGGCCTTAGCACAGATACGCAGTATTTT. The entire variable domain, with the rest obtained from reference TRBV9 and TRBJ2-3, is as follows: DSGVTQTPKHLITATGQRVTLRCSPRSGDLSVYWYQQSLDQGLQFLIQYYNGEERAKGNILERFSAQQFPDLHSELNLSSLELGDSALYFCASSVLGGLSTDTQYFGPGTRLTVL.

A few counts support this clonotype. V and J are TRBV6-5 and TRBJ1-2; no clear D gene. V shed 3 bases and J shed 3 bases, with 8 bases lying between them. The CDR3 covers 13 residues. Germline assignment: CDR1 MNHEY and CDR2 SVGAGI. The CDR3 DNA reads as TGTGCCAGCAGTTATGGCCGTTACTATGGCTACACCTTC. Amino acid sequence: CASSYGRYYGYTF.

V usage is TRBV7-2 and J usage is TRBJ2-7, with TRBD1 matching 10 bases. V gave up 3 bases and J gave up 1 base; unmatched junction bases: 6. Germline CDR1 is SGHTA and CDR2 is FQGNSA. The CDR3 is 16 amino acids. The CDR3 DNA follows: TGTGCCAGCAGCTTTACGGGGACAGGGGATTCCTACGAGCAGTACTTC. Amino acid sequence: CASSFTGTGDSYEQYF.

The chain employs TRBV7-3 and TRBJ2-5, with 10 bases fitting TRBD1. Germline lookup yields CDR1 SGHTA and CDR2 FQGTGA. The CDR3 runs to 16 residues. V shed 1 base and J 4 bases; nucleotides not matched to a gene: 6. The CDR3 DNA reads as TGTGCCAGCAGCTTAATGGGGACAGGGGTAGGAGAGACCCAGTACTTC. This codes for CASSLMGTGVGETQYF. Full variable domain (outside the CDR3, taken from reference TRBV7-3 and TRBJ2-5): GAGVSQTPSNKVTEKGKYVELRCDPISGHTALYWYRQSLGQGPEFLIYFQGTGAADDSGLPNDRFFAVRPEGSVSTLKIQRTERGDSAVYLCASSLMGTGVGETQYFGPGTRLLVL.

A few counts support this clonotype. V and J are TRBV27 and TRBJ1-5; 7 bases line up with TRBD1. This CDR3 contains 13 residues. Per germline, CDR1 MNHEY and CDR2 SMNVEV (reference sequence). Trimming at V came to 7 bases and at J to 6 bases, leaving 6 bases not matched to a gene. The CDR3 DNA reads TGTGCCAGCAACCAGGGGGTAGGTCAGCCCCAGCATTTT. Protein sequence: CASNQGVGQPQHF.

This clonotype showed up just a few times. The chain couples TRBV15 to TRBJ2-5; TRBD2 agrees at 7 bases. The end of the DNA aligns better with TRBJ2-7, so the J call may be wrong. Germline V gene lookup returns CDR1 LNHNV and CDR2 YYDKDF (reference sequence). The CDR3 is 14 residues long. The CDR3 region is CATSRNRDYYEQYF. CDR3 nucleotide sequence: TGTGCCACCAGCAGGAACCGGGACTACTACGAGCAGTACTTC.

The rearrangement links TRBV9 to TRBJ2-3; TRBD2 aligns across 11 bases. J gave up 0 bases and V 3 bases, and 9 bases lay outside the gene matches. The CDR3 is 18 amino acids. Germline lookup yields CDR1 SGDLS and CDR2 YYNGEE. CDR3 sequence reads: CASSATSGGTSSTDTQYF. Written as DNA, the CDR3 is TGTGCCAGCAGCGCAACTAGCGGGGGCACTTCTAGCACAGATACGCAGTATTTT.

The chain joins TRBV4-1 to TRBJ2-2; 11 nucleotides align to TRBD2. The CDR3 is made up of 18 amino acids. Germline V gene sequence: CDR1 MGHRA, CDR2 YSYEKL. The V segment lost 0 bases and the J segment 4 bases; nucleotides outside the gene matches: 7. CDR3 loop: CASSQEASGRLGTGELFF. For the CDR3, the DNA is TGCGCCAGCAGCCAAGAGGCTAGCGGGAGGTTAGGCACCGGGGAGCTGTTTTTT.

The rearrangement joins TRBV3-1 to TRBJ2-4; 7 bases fit TRBD2. CDR1 and CDR2 (germline): LGHDT, YNNKEL (reference sequence). The CDR3 sequence is 17 residues long. J lost 0 bases, V lost 1 base, and 6 bases had no gene match. CDR3 DNA sequence: TGTGCCAGCAGCCAAGGATTCGAGCGGGGAGCCAAAAACATTCAGTACTTC. Translated, it gives CASSQGFERGAKNIQYF.